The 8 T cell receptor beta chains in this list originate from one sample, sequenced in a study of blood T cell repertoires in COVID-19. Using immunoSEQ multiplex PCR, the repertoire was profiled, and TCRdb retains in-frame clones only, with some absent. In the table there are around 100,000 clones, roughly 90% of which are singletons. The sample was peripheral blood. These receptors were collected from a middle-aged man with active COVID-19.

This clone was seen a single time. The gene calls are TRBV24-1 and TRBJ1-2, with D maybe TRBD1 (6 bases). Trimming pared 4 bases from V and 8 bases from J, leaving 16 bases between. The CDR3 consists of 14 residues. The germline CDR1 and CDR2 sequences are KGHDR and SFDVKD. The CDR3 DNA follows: TGTGCCACCAGTGACCCGAACAGGGTGGACGGCTACACCTTC. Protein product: CATSDPNRVDGYTF.

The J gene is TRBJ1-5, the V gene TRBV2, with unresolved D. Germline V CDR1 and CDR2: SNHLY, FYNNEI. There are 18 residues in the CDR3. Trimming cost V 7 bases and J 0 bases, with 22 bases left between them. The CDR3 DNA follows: TGTGCCAGCAAGTCCCGTTTAGGAGCAGCTTATAGCAATCAGCCCCAGCATTTT. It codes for CASKSRLGAAYSNQPQHF. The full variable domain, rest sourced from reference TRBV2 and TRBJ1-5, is EPEVTQTPSHQVTQMGQEVILRCVPISNHLYFYWYRQILGQKVEFLVSFYNNEISEKSEIFDDQFSVERPDGSNFTLKIRSTKLEDSAMYFCASKSRLGAAYSNQPQHFGDGTRLSIL.

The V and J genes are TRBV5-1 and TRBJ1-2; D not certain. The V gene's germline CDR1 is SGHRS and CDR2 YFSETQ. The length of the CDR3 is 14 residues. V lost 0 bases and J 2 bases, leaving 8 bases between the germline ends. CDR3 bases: TGCGCCAGCAGCTTGGAACCCCAGAACTATGGCTACACCTTC. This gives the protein CASSLEPQNYGYTF.

The CDR3 sequence: CASSPGLGADTQYF. The CDR3 coding sequence is TGTGCCAGCAGCCCAGGGCTGGGTGCAGATACGCAGTATTTT. The V gene is TRBV11-3, the J gene TRBJ2-3, with a weak D call TRBD1 (5 bases). The ends were cut back, 5 bases at V and 4 bases at J, with 13 bases in the middle. Germline V gene data show CDR1 as SGHNT and CDR2 as YENEEA. The CDR3 has 14 amino acids.

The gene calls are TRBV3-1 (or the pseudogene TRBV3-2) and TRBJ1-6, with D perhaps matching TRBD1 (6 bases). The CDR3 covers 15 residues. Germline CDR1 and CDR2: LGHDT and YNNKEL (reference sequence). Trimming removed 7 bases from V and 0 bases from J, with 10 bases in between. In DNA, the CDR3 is TGTGCCAGCACCCGGGACAACTCCTATAATTCACCCCTCCACTTT. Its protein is CASTRDNSYNSPLHF.

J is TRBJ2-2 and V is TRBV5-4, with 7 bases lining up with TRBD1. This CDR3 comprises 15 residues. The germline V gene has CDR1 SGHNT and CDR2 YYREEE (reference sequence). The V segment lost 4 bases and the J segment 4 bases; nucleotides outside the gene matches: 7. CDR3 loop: CASSPWTGPTGELFF. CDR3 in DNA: TGTGCCAGCAGCCCCTGGACAGGACCCACCGGGGAGCTGTTTTTT. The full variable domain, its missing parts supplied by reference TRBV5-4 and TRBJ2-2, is ETGVTQSPTHLIKTRGQQVTLRCSSQSGHNTVSWYQQALGQGPQFIFQYYREEENGRGNFPPRFSGLQFPNYSSELNVNALELDDSALYLCASSPWTGPTGELFFGEGSRLTVL.

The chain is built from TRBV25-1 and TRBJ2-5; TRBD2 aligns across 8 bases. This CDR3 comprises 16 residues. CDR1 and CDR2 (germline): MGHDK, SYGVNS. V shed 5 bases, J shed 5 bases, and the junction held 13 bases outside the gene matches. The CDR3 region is CASSSIRGAGAETQYF. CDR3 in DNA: TGTGCCAGCAGTTCAATCAGGGGAGCGGGAGCGGAGACCCAGTACTTC.

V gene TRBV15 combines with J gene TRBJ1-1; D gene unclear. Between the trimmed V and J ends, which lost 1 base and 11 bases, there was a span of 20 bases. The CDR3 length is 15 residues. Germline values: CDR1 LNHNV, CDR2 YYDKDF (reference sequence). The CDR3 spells CATSRGEAETEYAFF. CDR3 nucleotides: TGTGCCACCAGCAGAGGGGAGGCGGAGACTGAATACGCTTTCTTT.